This T cell receptor beta chain originates from a study of blood T cells in healthy people across ages. Study results and caveats: A roughly linear age-dependent decrease characterized TCR beta diversity per million T cells.

Healthy Russian Caucasian donors spanned ages roughly 6 to 90 years. At least 5.5 micrograms of total RNA were extracted per sample. Points on this clonotype: Its antigen is not identified.

Next came a second PCR, run for about 6 to 12 cycles, which used a sample-barcoded 5' primer along with a J-beta primer mix. TCRdb processed the 5' RACE reads anew with MiXCR; each CDR3 protein has one entry. The sample holds 1.5 million to 2 million distinct CDR3 sequences, approximately 50% seen once. Sequenced material: blood. The TCR originated in a woman aged 40 to 49 in good health.

The CDR3 sequence: CASRTMATGGAKNIQYF. The CDR3 DNA is TGTGCCAGCAGGACTATGGCGACAGGGGGGGCGAAAAACATTCAGTACTTC. V and J are TRBV28 and TRBJ2-4; 9 bases line up with TRBD1. The CDR3 has 17 residues. Germline V CDR1 and CDR2: MDHEN, SYDVKM. After removal of 6 bases from V and 4 bases from J, the junction contained 13 bases not matched to a gene.